This entry lists 14 T cell receptor beta chains sequenced from one sample in a study of T cell responses to AZD1222 COVID-19 vaccine. The protocol was immunoSEQ multiplex PCR, while the TCRdb copy is restricted to in-frame clones and leaves out a portion. Here the sample spans tens of thousands of clones, 85% to 90% being singletons. The sequencing used peripheral blood, collected on day 0 of MenACWY control vaccination. The receptors shown here come from an adult in good health.

Comments on this clone: The same CDR3 also results from other DNA sequences found in this sample. The V call is TRBV15, the J call TRBJ1-5; TRBD1 is a possible D gene (5 bases). The germline gives CDR1 LNHNV, CDR2 YYDKDF (reference sequence). The CDR3 covers 16 residues. Trimming removed 0 bases from V and 1 base from J, with 10 bases in between. The CDR3 coding sequence is TGTGCCACCAGCAGAGATCGCGGGGGAAGCAATCAGCCCCAGCATTTT. It is translated as CATSRDRGGSNQPQHF.

Only one count was recorded for this clone. V and J are TRBV6-1 and TRBJ2-5; 7 bases match TRBD2. Per germline, CDR1 MNHNS and CDR2 SASEGT. With V trimmed by 3 bases and J by 2 bases, 3 bases remained unmatched. This CDR3 has 14 residues. In DNA, the CDR3 is TGTGCCAGCAGTGAGTGGGGGGGTCAAGAGACCCAGTACTTC. Protein product: CASSEWGGQETQYF.

There are a few counts of this clone. The chain is built from TRBV9 and TRBJ1-4, with D hard to call. CDR1 and CDR2 from the germline V gene are SGDLS and YYNGEE. The ends were cut back, 0 bases at V and 7 bases at J, with 7 bases in the middle. This CDR3 is 13 amino acids long. The CDR3 sequence is CASSVGYAEKLFF. The CDR3 DNA reads as TGTGCCAGCAGCGTAGGGTACGCTGAAAAACTGTTTTTT.

The V gene is TRBV5-1, the J gene TRBJ1-4; 7 bases match TRBD1. There are 16 residues in the CDR3. The germline CDR1 and CDR2 sequences are SGHRS and YFSETQ. J was trimmed by 0 bases and V by 5 bases; bases with no gene match: 7. DNA of the CDR3: TGCGCCAGCAGTTCCCGGGGACAGTCAACTAATGAAAAACTGTTTTTT. Translated: CASSSRGQSTNEKLFF.

The rearrangement links TRBV7-2 to TRBJ1-2; D ambiguous. Germline V gives CDR1 SGHTA, CDR2 FQGNSA. CDR3 length: 14 residues. The V end was cut by 1 base, the J end by 8 bases, with 14 bases between. The CDR3 reads CASSLGRVLGGYTF. The DNA of the CDR3 is TGTGCCAGCAGCTTAGGTCGGGTATTGGGAGGCTACACCTTC.

The V and J genes are TRBV27 and TRBJ2-1, with a tentative D call TRBD2 (5 bases). CDR1 and CDR2 from the germline V gene are MNHEY and SMNVEV (reference sequence). The CDR3 extends over 16 amino acids. Between the trimmed V and J ends, which lost 4 bases and 2 bases, there was a span of 15 bases. In DNA form, the CDR3 reads TGTGCCAGCAGTTCCCTATATCGGGATACCTACAATGAGCAGTTCTTC. Translation: CASSSLYRDTYNEQFF.

The rearrangement joins TRBV28 to TRBJ2-5; 10 nucleotides match TRBD2. Trimming cost V 5 bases and J 4 bases; bases outside gene matches: 10. This CDR3 is built from 16 residues. Germline V gives CDR1 MDHEN, CDR2 SYDVKM. For the CDR3, the DNA is TGTGCCAGCAGTCCCGTAGCGGGGGGCTTGAGAGAGACCCAGTACTTC. Translated, it gives CASSPVAGGLRETQYF. The complete variable domain, with remaining parts taken from reference TRBV28 and TRBJ2-5, reads DVKVTQSSRYLVKRTGEKVFLECVQDMDHENMFWYRQDPGLGLRLIYFSYDVKMKEKGDIPEGYSVSREKKERFSLILESASTNQTSMYLCASSPVAGGLRETQYFGPGTRLLVL.

The J gene is TRBJ1-6, the V gene TRBV2; 7 positions match TRBD1. The CDR3 loop spans 15 amino acids. The germline V gene encodes CDR1 SNHLY and CDR2 FYNNEI. V was clipped by 2 bases and J by 9 bases; unmatched bases: 7. The CDR3 is CASSERQGLGSPLHF. The CDR3 DNA is TGTGCCAGCAGTGAAAGACAGGGCCTGGGTTCACCCCTCCACTTT. The full variable domain, with the rest looked up from reference TRBV2 and TRBJ1-6, is EPEVTQTPSHQVTQMGQEVILRCVPISNHLYFYWYRQILGQKVEFLVSFYNNEISEKSEIFDDQFSVERPDGSNFTLKIRSTKLEDSAMYFCASSERQGLGSPLHFGNGTRLTVT.

The chain is built from TRBV19 and TRBJ1-2, with D maybe TRBD1 (5 bases). Germline assignment: CDR1 LNHDA and CDR2 SQIVND (reference sequence). Trimming took 7 bases from V and 2 from J, leaving 17 bases between them. CDR3 length equals 15 residues. CDR3 residues: CASKTMDTANYGYTF. The CDR3 DNA is TGTGCCAGTAAGACGATGGACACGGCCAACTATGGCTACACCTTC.

CDR3 coding DNA: TGTGCCAGCAGCTTGGCAGCAGGGGACACTGAAGCTTTCTTT. Protein sequence: CASSLAAGDTEAFF. V gene TRBV5-4 combines with J gene TRBJ1-1; D perhaps matches TRBD1 (6 bases). The CDR3 runs to 14 residues. Trimming pared 0 bases from V and 3 bases from J, leaving 9 bases between. From germline, CDR1 is SGHNT and CDR2 YYREEE (reference sequence). Variable domain in full (rest from reference TRBV5-4 and TRBJ1-1): ETGVTQSPTHLIKTRGQQVTLRCSSQSGHNTVSWYQQALGQGPQFIFQYYREEENGRGNFPPRFSGLQFPNYSSELNVNALELDDSALYLCASSLAAGDTEAFFGQGTRLTVV.

The V call is TRBV6-2 or TRBV6-3, the J call TRBJ1-5, with 8 bases aligning to TRBD1. The V segment lost 5 bases and the J segment 10 bases; nucleotides outside the gene matches: 13. CDR1 and CDR2 from the germline V gene are MNHEY and SVGEGT. The CDR3 consists of 15 residues. The CDR3 DNA sequence: TGTGCCAGCAGTCGGGGACAGGCGGGTATAGTTCCCCAGCATTTT. Its protein is CASSRGQAGIVPQHF.

The gene calls are TRBV7-2 and TRBJ1-1; D unresolved. Germline CDR1 and CDR2: SGHTA and FQGNSA. Trimming took 2 bases from V and 1 from J, leaving 2 bases between them. The CDR3 has 12 amino acids. In DNA form, the CDR3 reads TGTGCCAGCAGCTTAAAGAACACTGAAGCTTTCTTT. It translates to CASSLKNTEAFF.

The chain links TRBV7-2 to TRBJ1-1; 8 bases line up with TRBD1. Germline assignment: CDR1 SGHTA and CDR2 FQGNSA. The CDR3 totals 15 residues. Trimming removed 4 bases from V and 5 bases from J; junction bases left unmatched: 9. CDR3 sequence reads: CASSSSPGTGTEAFF. The CDR3 DNA sequence: TGTGCCAGCAGCTCTAGCCCTGGGACAGGAACTGAAGCTTTCTTT.

The rearrangement uses TRBV19 and TRBJ2-7; 7 bases are shared with TRBD1. The trim removed 7 bases at V and 2 bases at J, leaving 5 bases unmatched. This CDR3 spans 13 amino acids. CDR1 LNHDA and CDR2 SQIVND come from the germline V gene (reference sequence). The CDR3 region is CASKSTGTYEQYF. In nucleotides, the CDR3 is TGTGCCAGTAAATCGACAGGGACCTACGAGCAGTACTTC.